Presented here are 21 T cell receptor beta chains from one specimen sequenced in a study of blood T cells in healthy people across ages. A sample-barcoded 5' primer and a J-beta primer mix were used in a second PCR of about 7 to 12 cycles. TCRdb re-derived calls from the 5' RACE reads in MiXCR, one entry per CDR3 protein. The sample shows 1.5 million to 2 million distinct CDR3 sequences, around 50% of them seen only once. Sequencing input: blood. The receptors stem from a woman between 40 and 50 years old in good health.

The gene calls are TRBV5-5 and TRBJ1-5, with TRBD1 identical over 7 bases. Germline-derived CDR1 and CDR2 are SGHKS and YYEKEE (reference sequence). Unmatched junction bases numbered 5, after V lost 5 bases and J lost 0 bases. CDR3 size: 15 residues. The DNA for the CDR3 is TGTGCCAGCAGACGGGACAGCTTTAGCAATCAGCCCCAGCATTTT. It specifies CASRRDSFSNQPQHF.

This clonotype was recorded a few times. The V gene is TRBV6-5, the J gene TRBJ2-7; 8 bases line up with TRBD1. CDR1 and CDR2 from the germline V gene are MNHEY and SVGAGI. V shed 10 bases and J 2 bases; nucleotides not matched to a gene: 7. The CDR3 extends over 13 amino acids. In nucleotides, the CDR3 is TGTGCCACCTCCGGGACAGGAGCCTACGAGCAGTACTTC. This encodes CATSGTGAYEQYF.

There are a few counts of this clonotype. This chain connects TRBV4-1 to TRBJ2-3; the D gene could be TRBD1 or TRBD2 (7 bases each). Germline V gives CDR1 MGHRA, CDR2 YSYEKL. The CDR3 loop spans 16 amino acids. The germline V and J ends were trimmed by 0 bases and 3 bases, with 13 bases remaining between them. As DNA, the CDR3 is TGCGCCAGCAGCCAAGATTATCAGGGGGGGACAGATACGCAGTATTTT. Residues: CASSQDYQGGTDTQYF.

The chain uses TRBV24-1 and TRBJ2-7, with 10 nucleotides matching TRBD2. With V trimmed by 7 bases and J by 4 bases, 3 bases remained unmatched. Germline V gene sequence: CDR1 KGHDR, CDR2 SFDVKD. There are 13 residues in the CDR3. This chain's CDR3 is CATRASGGYEQYF. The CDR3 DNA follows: TGTGCCACCAGGGCTAGCGGGGGTTACGAGCAGTACTTC.

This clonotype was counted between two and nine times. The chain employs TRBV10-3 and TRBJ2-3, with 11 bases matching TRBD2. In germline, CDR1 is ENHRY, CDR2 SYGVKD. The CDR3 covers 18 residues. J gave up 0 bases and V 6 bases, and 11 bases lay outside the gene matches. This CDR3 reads CAISQPSGGSLSTDTQYF. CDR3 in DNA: TGTGCCATCAGCCAACCTAGCGGGGGGTCCCTCAGCACAGATACGCAGTATTTT.

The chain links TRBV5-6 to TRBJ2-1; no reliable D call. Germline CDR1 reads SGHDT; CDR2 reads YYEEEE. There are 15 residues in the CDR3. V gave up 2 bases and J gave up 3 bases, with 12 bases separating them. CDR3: CASSFIGLHYNEQFF. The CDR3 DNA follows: TGTGCCAGCAGCTTTATCGGTCTCCACTACAATGAGCAGTTCTTC.

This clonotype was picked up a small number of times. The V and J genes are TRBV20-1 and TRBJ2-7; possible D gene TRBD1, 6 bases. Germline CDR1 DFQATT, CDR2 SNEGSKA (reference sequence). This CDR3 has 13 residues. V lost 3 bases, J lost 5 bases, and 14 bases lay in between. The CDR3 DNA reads TGCAGTGCTAGGGGGAACAGGGTCCACGAGCAGTACTTC. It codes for CSARGNRVHEQYF.

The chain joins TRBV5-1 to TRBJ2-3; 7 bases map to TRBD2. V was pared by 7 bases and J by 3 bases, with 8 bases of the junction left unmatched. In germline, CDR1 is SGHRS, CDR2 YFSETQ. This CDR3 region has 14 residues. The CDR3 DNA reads TGCGCCAGCCAAACTAGCGAGGCAACAGATACGCAGTATTTT. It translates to CASQTSEATDTQYF.

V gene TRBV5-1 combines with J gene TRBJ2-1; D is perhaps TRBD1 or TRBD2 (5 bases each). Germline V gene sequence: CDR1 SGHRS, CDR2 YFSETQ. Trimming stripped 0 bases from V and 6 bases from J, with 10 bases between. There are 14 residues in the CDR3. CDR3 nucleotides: TGCGCCAGCAGCTTGGGGGACGGTGTCAATGAGCAGTTCTTC. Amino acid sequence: CASSLGDGVNEQFF.

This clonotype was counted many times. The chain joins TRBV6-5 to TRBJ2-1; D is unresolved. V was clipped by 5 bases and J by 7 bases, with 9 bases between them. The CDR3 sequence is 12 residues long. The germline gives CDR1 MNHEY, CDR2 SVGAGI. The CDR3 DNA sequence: TGTGCCAGCAGTCGTGACGGTAATGAGCAGTTCTTC. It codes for CASSRDGNEQFF.

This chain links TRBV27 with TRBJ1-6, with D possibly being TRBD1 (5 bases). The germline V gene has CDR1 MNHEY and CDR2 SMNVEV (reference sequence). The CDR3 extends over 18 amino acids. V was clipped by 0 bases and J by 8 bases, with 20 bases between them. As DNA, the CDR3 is TGTGCCAGCAGTTTATCCGCCGGGGGTAGCTCCCCATATTCACCCCTCCACTTT. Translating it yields CASSLSAGGSSPYSPLHF.

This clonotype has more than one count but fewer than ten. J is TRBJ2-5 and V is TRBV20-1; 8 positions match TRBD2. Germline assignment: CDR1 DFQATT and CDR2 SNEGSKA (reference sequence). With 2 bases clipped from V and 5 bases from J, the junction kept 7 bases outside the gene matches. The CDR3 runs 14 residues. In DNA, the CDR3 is TGCAGTGCTAGACTCCCGGGACTAGGGGAGACCCAGTACTTC. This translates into CSARLPGLGETQYF.

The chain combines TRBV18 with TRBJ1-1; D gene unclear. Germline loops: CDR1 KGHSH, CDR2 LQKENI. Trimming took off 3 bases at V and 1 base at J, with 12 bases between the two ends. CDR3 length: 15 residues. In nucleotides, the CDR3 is TGTGCCAGCTCACCGTCTCTATCCAGGAACACTGAAGCTTTCTTT. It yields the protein CASSPSLSRNTEAFF.

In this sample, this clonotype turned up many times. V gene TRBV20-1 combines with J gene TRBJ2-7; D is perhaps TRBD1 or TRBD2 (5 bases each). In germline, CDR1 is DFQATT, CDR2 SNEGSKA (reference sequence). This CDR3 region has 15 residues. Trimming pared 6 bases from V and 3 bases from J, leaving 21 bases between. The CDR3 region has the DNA TGCAGTGCACCAAGCCGGGACCGATCTAACTACGAGCAGTACTTC. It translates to CSAPSRDRSNYEQYF.

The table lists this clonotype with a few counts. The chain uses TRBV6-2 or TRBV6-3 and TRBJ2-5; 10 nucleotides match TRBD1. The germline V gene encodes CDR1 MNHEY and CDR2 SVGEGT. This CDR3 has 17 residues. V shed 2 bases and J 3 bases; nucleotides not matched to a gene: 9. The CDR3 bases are TGTGCCAGCAGTTACCCCTTTGGAGGGACAGGGGAAGAGACCCAGTACTTC. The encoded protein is CASSYPFGGTGEETQYF.

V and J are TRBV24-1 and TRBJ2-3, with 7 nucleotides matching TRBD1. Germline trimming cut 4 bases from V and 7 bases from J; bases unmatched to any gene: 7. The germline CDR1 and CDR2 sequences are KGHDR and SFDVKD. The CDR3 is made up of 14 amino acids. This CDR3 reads CATSDFGQANTQYF. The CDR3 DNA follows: TGTGCCACCAGTGACTTCGGACAGGCCAATACGCAGTATTTT.

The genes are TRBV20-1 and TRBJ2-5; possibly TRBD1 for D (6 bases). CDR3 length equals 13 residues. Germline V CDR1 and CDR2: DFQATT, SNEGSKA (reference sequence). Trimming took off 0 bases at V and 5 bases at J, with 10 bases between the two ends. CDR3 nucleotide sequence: TGCAGTGCTAGAGACAGCAGGGGCGAGACCCAGTACTTC. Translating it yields CSARDSRGETQYF.

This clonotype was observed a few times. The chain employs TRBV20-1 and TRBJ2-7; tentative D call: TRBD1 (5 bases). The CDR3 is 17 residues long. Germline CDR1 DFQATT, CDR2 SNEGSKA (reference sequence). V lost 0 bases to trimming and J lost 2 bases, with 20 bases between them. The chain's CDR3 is CSARDPTGRETPYEQYF. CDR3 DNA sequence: TGCAGTGCTAGAGATCCAACTGGCAGGGAAACTCCCTACGAGCAGTACTTC.

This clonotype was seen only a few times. In DNA, the CDR3 is TGCGCCAGCAGCTCTGACCCCGGACAGGAAAACGAGCAGTACTTC. Residues: CASSSDPGQENEQYF. The chain joins TRBV5-1 to TRBJ2-7, with 7 positions matching TRBD1. Germline lookup yields CDR1 SGHRS and CDR2 YFSETQ. With 3 bases clipped from V and 5 bases from J, the junction kept 11 bases outside the gene matches. The CDR3 is made up of 15 amino acids.

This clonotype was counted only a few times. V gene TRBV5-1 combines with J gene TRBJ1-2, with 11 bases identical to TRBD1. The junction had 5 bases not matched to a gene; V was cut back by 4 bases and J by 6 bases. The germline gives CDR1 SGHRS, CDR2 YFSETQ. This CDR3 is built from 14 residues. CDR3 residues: CASSPGQGANGYTF. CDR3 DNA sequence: TGCGCCAGCAGCCCCGGACAGGGGGCCAATGGCTACACCTTC.

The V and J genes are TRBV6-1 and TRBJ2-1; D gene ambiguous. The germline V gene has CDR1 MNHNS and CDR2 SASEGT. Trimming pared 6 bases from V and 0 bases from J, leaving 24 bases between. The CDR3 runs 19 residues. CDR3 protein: CASRESFYLAESSYNEQFF. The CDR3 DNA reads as TGTGCCAGCAGAGAAAGTTTTTATCTGGCGGAGAGCTCCTACAATGAGCAGTTCTTC.